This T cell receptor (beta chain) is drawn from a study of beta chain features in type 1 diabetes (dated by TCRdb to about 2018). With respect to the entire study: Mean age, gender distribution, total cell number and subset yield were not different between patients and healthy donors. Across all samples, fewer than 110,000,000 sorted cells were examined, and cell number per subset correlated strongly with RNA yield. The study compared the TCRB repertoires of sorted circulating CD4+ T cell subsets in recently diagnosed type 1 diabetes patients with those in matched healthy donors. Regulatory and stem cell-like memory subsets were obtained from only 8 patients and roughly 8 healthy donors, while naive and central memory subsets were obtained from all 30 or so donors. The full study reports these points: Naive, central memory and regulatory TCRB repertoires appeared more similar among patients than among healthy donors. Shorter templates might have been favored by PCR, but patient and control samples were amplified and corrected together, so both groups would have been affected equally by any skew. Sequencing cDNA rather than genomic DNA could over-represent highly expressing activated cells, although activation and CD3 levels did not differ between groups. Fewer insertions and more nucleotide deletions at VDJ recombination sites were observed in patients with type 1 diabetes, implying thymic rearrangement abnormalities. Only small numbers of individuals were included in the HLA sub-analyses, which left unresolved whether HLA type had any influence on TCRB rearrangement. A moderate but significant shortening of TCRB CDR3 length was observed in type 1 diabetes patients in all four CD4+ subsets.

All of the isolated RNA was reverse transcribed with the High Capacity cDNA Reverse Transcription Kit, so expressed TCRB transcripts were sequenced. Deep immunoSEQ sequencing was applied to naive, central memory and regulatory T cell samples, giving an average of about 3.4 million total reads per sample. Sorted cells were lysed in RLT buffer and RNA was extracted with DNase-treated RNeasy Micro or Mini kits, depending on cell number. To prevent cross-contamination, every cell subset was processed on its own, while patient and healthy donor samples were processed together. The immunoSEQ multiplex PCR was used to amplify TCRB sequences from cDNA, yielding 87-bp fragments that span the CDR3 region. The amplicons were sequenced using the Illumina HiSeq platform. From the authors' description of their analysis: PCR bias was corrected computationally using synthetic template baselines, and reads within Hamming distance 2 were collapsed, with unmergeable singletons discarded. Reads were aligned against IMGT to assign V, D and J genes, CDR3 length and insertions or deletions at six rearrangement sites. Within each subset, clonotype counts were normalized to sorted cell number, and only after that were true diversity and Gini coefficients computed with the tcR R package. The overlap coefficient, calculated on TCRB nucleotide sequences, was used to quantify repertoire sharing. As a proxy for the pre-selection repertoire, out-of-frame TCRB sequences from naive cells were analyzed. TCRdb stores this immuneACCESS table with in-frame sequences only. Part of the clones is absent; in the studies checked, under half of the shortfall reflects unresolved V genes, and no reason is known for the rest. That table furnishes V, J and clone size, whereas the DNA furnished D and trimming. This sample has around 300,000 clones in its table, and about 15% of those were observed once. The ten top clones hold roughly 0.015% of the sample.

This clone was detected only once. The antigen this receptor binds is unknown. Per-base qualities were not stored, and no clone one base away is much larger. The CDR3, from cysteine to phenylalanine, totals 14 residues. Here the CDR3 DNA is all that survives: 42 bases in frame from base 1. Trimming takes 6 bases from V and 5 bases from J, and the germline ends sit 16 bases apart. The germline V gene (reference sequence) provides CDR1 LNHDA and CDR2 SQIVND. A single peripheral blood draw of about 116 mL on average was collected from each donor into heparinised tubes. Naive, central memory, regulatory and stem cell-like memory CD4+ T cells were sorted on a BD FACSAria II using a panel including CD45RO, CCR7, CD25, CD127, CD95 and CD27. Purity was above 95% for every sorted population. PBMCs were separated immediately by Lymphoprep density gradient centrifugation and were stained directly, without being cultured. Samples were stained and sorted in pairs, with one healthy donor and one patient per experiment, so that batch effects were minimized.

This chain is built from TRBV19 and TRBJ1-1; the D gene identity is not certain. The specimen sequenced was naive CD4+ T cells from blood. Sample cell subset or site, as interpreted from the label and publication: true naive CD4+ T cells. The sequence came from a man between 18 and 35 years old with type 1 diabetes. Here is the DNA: TGTGCCAGTAGCACGAAATTCACCGAGACTGAAGCTTTCTTT. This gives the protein CASSTKFTETEAFF.